The 24 T cell receptor beta chains presented below share a single source sample, sequenced in a study of blood T cell repertoires in COVID-19. Only in-frame clones appear in the TCRdb table, and some are missing; sequencing was by immunoSEQ multiplex PCR. The sample holds approximately 160,000 clones, around 90% seen once. Sequencing input: peripheral blood. These TCRs come from a man between 60 and 75 years old with COVID-19, enrolled during active disease.

The V gene is TRBV7-8, the J gene TRBJ1-1, with 8 nucleotides matching TRBD1. Germline CDR1 is SGHVS and CDR2 is FQNEAQ. V trimming: 0 bases; J trimming: 5 bases; junction bases outside the gene matches: 5. The CDR3 totals 15 residues. The CDR3 DNA reads as TGTGCCAGCAGCTTAGCGAACAGGGGGGGGACTGAAGCTTTCTTT. Translating gives CASSLANRGGTEAFF.

The chain combines TRBV6-6 with TRBJ1-6; no clear D gene. The CDR3 runs to 14 residues. CDR1 is MNHNY, CDR2 SVGAGI, per germline (reference sequence). V was pared by 8 bases and J by 5 bases, with 13 bases between. The CDR3 loop reads CASGFDGDNSPLHF. CDR3 in DNA: TGTGCCAGCGGATTCGACGGGGATAATTCACCCCTCCACTTT.

Only one count was recorded for this clone. The CDR3 DNA follows: TGTGCCAGCAGCTTAGAGTCACCGGTTGCGAGCAATCAGCCCCAGCATTTT. This translates into CASSLESPVASNQPQHF. V usage is TRBV7-2 and J usage is TRBJ1-5; D unclear. V was trimmed by 1 base and J by 1 base, leaving 14 bases between them. The CDR3 extends over 17 amino acids. In germline, CDR1 is SGHTA, CDR2 FQGNSA. Filled out from reference TRBV7-2 and TRBJ1-5, the complete variable domain reads GAGVSQSPSNKVTEKGKDVELRCDPISGHTALYWYRQSLGQGLEFLIYFQGNSAPDKSGLPSDRFSAERTGGSVSTLTIQRTQQEDSAVYLCASSLESPVASNQPQHFGDGTRLSIL.

This clone was seen once. This chain uses TRBV20-1 with TRBJ2-1; D is perhaps TRBD2 (6 bases). CDR3 length: 11 amino acids. Germline lookup yields CDR1 DFQATT and CDR2 SNEGSKA (reference sequence). Between the trimmed V and J ends, which lost 3 bases and 9 bases, there was a span of 9 bases. The CDR3 here is CSASGGAEQFF. The CDR3 bases are TGCAGTGCTAGCGGGGGTGCTGAGCAGTTCTTC.

The J gene is TRBJ1-2, the V gene TRBV6-5; TRBD1 matches 8 bases. Germline values: CDR1 MNHEY, CDR2 SVGAGI. V lost 7 bases, J lost 3 bases, and 7 bases stayed unmatched. The CDR3 contains 14 residues. Here the CDR3 reads CASKKAGQDYGYTF. The CDR3 DNA sequence: TGTGCCAGCAAAAAGGCGGGACAGGACTATGGCTACACCTTC.

This clone has only one observation. The chain couples TRBV28 to TRBJ2-4; 8 bases fit TRBD1. The CDR3 length is 15 residues. Germline CDR1 and CDR2: MDHEN and SYDVKM. The V segment lost 6 bases and the J segment 4 bases; nucleotides outside the gene matches: 8. In DNA form, the CDR3 reads TGTGCCAGCAGCCTGCCGGGGACAGGTAAAAACATTCAGTACTTC. This encodes CASSLPGTGKNIQYF.

The V gene is TRBV6-4, the J gene TRBJ2-3, with 8 bases fitting TRBD1. The CDR3 runs 15 residues. Germline V gene data show CDR1 as MRHNA and CDR2 as SNTAGT. J gave up 6 bases and V 4 bases, and 9 bases lay outside the gene matches. The CDR3 spells CASSVGQGPGDTQYF. As DNA, the CDR3 is TGTGCCAGCAGTGTTGGACAGGGCCCAGGGGATACGCAGTATTTT.

The chain combines TRBV11-2 with TRBJ2-5, with 7 bases identical to TRBD2. Germline V gene lookup returns CDR1 SGHAT and CDR2 FQNNGV. The CDR3 runs to 15 residues. The V segment lost 5 bases and the J segment 7 bases; nucleotides outside the gene matches: 13. CDR3: CASSRKTGGDGTQYF. The CDR3 DNA reads TGTGCCAGCAGCCGAAAAACGGGGGGAGACGGGACCCAGTACTTC.

V gene TRBV7-2 combines with J gene TRBJ1-2, with D perhaps TRBD1 (5 bases). The CDR3 totals 13 residues. The germline V gene encodes CDR1 SGHTA and CDR2 FQGNSA. The V gene lost 2 bases and the J gene lost 4 bases, with 8 bases spanning the gap. The CDR3 DNA is TGTGCCAGCAGCTTAAGACAGATCTATGGCTACACCTTC. This translates into CASSLRQIYGYTF.

The chain is built from TRBV29-1 and TRBJ1-2; D is undetermined. Germline V gives CDR1 SQVTM, CDR2 ANQGSEA. The ends were cut back, 6 bases at V and 8 bases at J, with 13 bases in the middle. This CDR3 spans 11 amino acids. The DNA of the CDR3 is TGCAGCGTCGAAAGATCGGGAGGCTACACCTTC. Its translation is CSVERSGGYTF.

This clone was counted a few times. CDR3 nucleotide sequence: TGTGCCATCAGTGAGTCTGGGGGGGTCCTACGTAGGGAGTATTTT. It specifies CAISESGGVLRREYF. The V call is TRBV10-3, the J call TRBJ2-3; 7 bases fit TRBD2. After removal of 0 bases from V and 13 bases from J, the junction contained 13 bases not matched to a gene. Germline lookup yields CDR1 ENHRY and CDR2 SYGVKD. This CDR3 contains 15 residues.

This chain joins TRBV5-4 and TRBJ2-5, with 8 bases that match TRBD2. The germline CDR1 and CDR2 sequences are SGHNT and YYREEE (reference sequence). This CDR3 is built from 14 residues. Losses at the gene ends were 3 bases for V and 2 bases for J; bases not matched to a gene: 3. The CDR3 sequence is CASSSQREQETQYF. The CDR3 region has the DNA TGTGCCAGCAGCTCCCAGCGGGAGCAAGAGACCCAGTACTTC.

The chain has TRBV7-6 and TRBJ1-3; no reliable D call. V dropped 4 bases and J dropped 0 bases, with 13 bases sitting between them. This CDR3 region has 16 residues. Germline V CDR1 and CDR2: SGHVS, FNYEAQ. This CDR3 is CASSSPRDDSGNTIYF. CDR3 nucleotides: TGTGCCAGCAGCTCCCCTCGGGATGACTCTGGAAACACCATATATTTT.

J is TRBJ1-5 and V is TRBV7-9, with D maybe TRBD1 (6 bases). Trimming stripped 5 bases from V and 7 bases from J, with 12 bases between. The CDR3 has 13 residues. Germline V gives CDR1 SEHNR, CDR2 FQNEAQ (reference sequence). CDR3 loop: CASSDGQMQPQHF. DNA of the CDR3: TGTGCCAGCAGCGATGGACAGATGCAGCCCCAGCATTTT.

The chain joins TRBV7-2 to TRBJ1-6; 8 bases align to TRBD1. This CDR3 comprises 16 residues. Germline values: CDR1 SGHTA, CDR2 FQGNSA. V was clipped by 1 base and J by 8 bases; unmatched bases: 7. CDR3 sequence (DNA): TGTGCCAGCAGCTTAGAGGGGGGGACAGGTTATTCACCCCTCCACTTT. It translates to CASSLEGGTGYSPLHF.

The chain couples TRBV4-2 to TRBJ2-5, with 8 bases that match TRBD2. The ends lost 4 bases at V and 2 bases at J; junction bases unmatched: 6. Per the germline V gene, CDR1 is LGHNA and CDR2 is YNFKEQ. The CDR3 runs to 15 residues. The CDR3 loop is CASSPGTSWQETQYF. The DNA of the CDR3 is TGTGCCAGCAGCCCAGGGACTAGTTGGCAAGAGACCCAGTACTTC.

This rearrangement joins TRBV7-9 to TRBJ2-6; D is ambiguous. CDR1 is SEHNR, CDR2 FQNEAQ, per germline (reference sequence). The CDR3 consists of 13 residues. Trimming left V 6 bases short and J 0 bases short, with 3 bases between. CDR3 residues: CASSYSGANVLTF. In DNA, the CDR3 is TGTGCCAGCAGTTACTCTGGGGCCAACGTCCTGACTTTC.

The J gene is TRBJ2-3, the V gene TRBV2, with TRBD1 matching 8 bases. The CDR3 has 15 residues. J was trimmed by 3 bases and V by 6 bases; bases with no gene match: 8. The germline V gene encodes CDR1 SNHLY and CDR2 FYNNEI. The CDR3 coding sequence is TGTGCCAGCAGCATCCAGGGGGCGCGTACAGATACGCAGTATTTT. Protein: CASSIQGARTDTQYF.

This chain joins TRBV24-1 and TRBJ2-1; TRBD2 aligns across 8 bases. The CDR3 runs 14 residues. V lost 7 bases, J lost 6 bases, and 7 bases stayed unmatched. CDR1 and CDR2 (germline): KGHDR, SFDVKD. The CDR3 DNA is TGTGCCACCAGCGAATCGGGGGGGCGCAATGAGCAGTTCTTC. Translated, it gives CATSESGGRNEQFF.

The rearrangement joins TRBV6-5 to TRBJ2-5; TRBD1 matches at 10 bases. Trimming took 5 bases from V and 4 from J; bases not matched to a gene: 7. Germline CDR1 reads MNHEY; CDR2 reads SVGAGI. The CDR3 covers 15 residues. CDR3 in DNA: TGTGCCAGCAGTCTACGGGACAGGGGTGGAGAGACCCAGTACTTC. It is translated as CASSLRDRGGETQYF.

This chain connects TRBV7-8 to TRBJ1-2; D unclear. The CDR3 has 16 residues. Trimming shortened V by 3 bases and J by 0 bases, and 14 bases separated the two germline ends. The V gene's germline CDR1 is SGHVS and CDR2 FQNEAQ. In DNA form, the CDR3 reads TGTGCCAGCAGCTTTTCCTATACAGAAACTAACTATGGCTACACCTTC. Its protein is CASSFSYTETNYGYTF.

This clone was found a few times. The chain joins TRBV4-3 to TRBJ1-1; 9 bases agree with TRBD1. Unmatched junction bases numbered 7, after V lost 6 bases and J lost 5 bases. This CDR3 has 14 residues. CDR1 and CDR2 (germline): LGHNA, YSLEER. CDR3 residues: CASRQDRGRTEAFF. CDR3 sequence (DNA): TGCGCCAGCAGACAGGACAGGGGTCGGACTGAAGCTTTCTTT.

Worth noting for this clone: The sample contains more than one DNA sequence encoding this CDR3. V gene TRBV18 combines with J gene TRBJ1-6; D gene ambiguous. The CDR3 runs to 13 residues. Per germline, CDR1 KGHSH and CDR2 LQKENI. V was shortened by 6 bases and J by 7 bases, with 10 bases between the two germline ends. CDR3 nucleotide sequence: TGTGCCAGCTCCCCGCGGAGGAATTCACCCCTCCACTTT. Translated, it gives CASSPRRNSPLHF.

This chain joins TRBV7-9 and TRBJ1-2; D not certain. CDR1 SEHNR and CDR2 FQNEAQ come from the germline V gene (reference sequence). The CDR3 spans 14 residues. Trimming stripped 0 bases from V and 4 bases from J, with 9 bases between. CDR3 DNA sequence: TGTGCCAGCAGCTTAGCACGGGGAGGCTATGGCTACACCTTC. Translation: CASSLARGGYGYTF.